The 25 T cell receptor beta chains listed next were all sequenced from one sample in a study of molecular identifiers for immune sequencing clone quantification. TCRdb fed the PCR reads into MiXCR, producing one record per CDR3 protein. The profile shows approximately 680,000 distinct CDR3 sequences, less than 30% of them singletons. Sequencing input: naive CD8+ T cells from blood, with Jurkat cell RNA spiked in. As for subset: FACS-sorted CD8+CD4-CCR7+CD45RA+ naive T cells. All receptors derive from a human donor in good health. Some libraries in this study had Jurkat cell RNA spiked in.

CDR3 protein: CASSQEYAVSNQPQHF. The CDR3 nucleotides are TGCGCCAGCAGCCAAGAATACGCAGTAAGCAATCAGCCCCAGCATTTT. The rearrangement joins TRBV4-1 to TRBJ1-5; D is ambiguous. The CDR3 has 16 residues. The germline CDR1 and CDR2 sequences are MGHRA and YSYEKL. The V gene lost 0 bases and the J gene lost 1 base, with 10 bases spanning the gap.

This clonotype was observed a handful of times. This chain joins TRBV30 and TRBJ1-1; no clear D. Germline V gene data show CDR1 as GTSNPN and CDR2 as SVGIG (reference sequence). V was clipped by 3 bases and J by 2 bases, with 10 bases between them. This CDR3 is 13 amino acids long. CDR3 protein: CAWSLGSNTEAFF. CDR3 in DNA: TGTGCCTGGAGCCTGGGGAGTAACACTGAAGCTTTCTTT.

This clonotype appeared a few times. This sequence joins TRBV11-2 and TRBJ1-1; D gene ambiguous. The V end was cut by 1 base, the J end by 4 bases, with 4 bases between. This CDR3 spans 12 amino acids. Germline CDR1 is SGHAT and CDR2 is FQNNGV. The DNA of the CDR3 is TGTGCCAGCAGCTTAGCATTCACTGAAGCTTTCTTT. Translated, it gives CASSLAFTEAFF.

V is TRBV19 and J is TRBJ1-5; TRBD1 might be the D (5 bases). CDR1 and CDR2 (germline): LNHDA, SQIVND (reference sequence). Trimming removed 5 bases from V and 0 bases from J, with 11 bases in between. The CDR3 is 15 amino acids. The CDR3 bases are TGTGCCAGTAGTCCAGACAGTTATAGCAATCAGCCCCAGCATTTT. The encoded protein is CASSPDSYSNQPQHF. The variable domain in full, with the rest retrieved from reference TRBV19 and TRBJ1-5, is DGGITQSPKYLFRKEGQNVTLSCEQNLNHDAMYWYRQDPGQGLRLIYYSQIVNDFQKGDIAEGYSVSREKKESFPLTVTSAQKNPTAFYLCASSPDSYSNQPQHFGDGTRLSIL.

Many counts were recorded for this clonotype. This rearrangement joins TRBV4-3 to TRBJ2-2; D ambiguous. Deletions cut 0 bases from V and 1 base from J, with 3 bases between. The CDR3 has 14 residues. Germline V gene sequence: CDR1 LGHNA, CDR2 YSLEER. The DNA of the CDR3 is TGCGCCAGCAGCCAAGATAGGAACACCGGGGAGCTGTTTTTT. This sequence encodes CASSQDRNTGELFF.

In this sample, this clonotype turned up many times. The chain joins TRBV7-2 to TRBJ2-3; 10 bases align to TRBD2. Germline lookup yields CDR1 SGHTA and CDR2 FQGNSA. The CDR3 totals 15 residues. V trimming: 1 base; J trimming: 4 bases; junction bases outside the gene matches: 2. The chain's CDR3 is CASSLGAGGPDTQYF. The CDR3 DNA sequence: TGTGCCAGCAGCTTAGGAGCGGGAGGGCCAGATACGCAGTATTTT. Supplemented by reference TRBV7-2 and TRBJ2-3, the full variable domain reads GAGVSQSPSNKVTEKGKDVELRCDPISGHTALYWYRQSLGQGLEFLIYFQGNSAPDKSGLPSDRFSAERTGGSVSTLTIQRTQQEDSAVYLCASSLGAGGPDTQYFGPGTRLTVL.

This clonotype has at least ten counts. J is TRBJ2-3 and V is TRBV4-3, with a tentative D call TRBD1 (5 bases). CDR1 and CDR2 (germline): LGHNA, YSLEER. This CDR3 region has 14 residues. Trimming shortened V by 4 bases and J by 0 bases, and 8 bases separated the two germline ends. The CDR3: CASSPDSSTDTQYF. Here the CDR3 DNA reads TGCGCCAGCAGCCCCGACAGTAGCACAGATACGCAGTATTTT.

This clonotype was seen a single time. The J gene is TRBJ2-1, the V gene TRBV12-3 or TRBV12-4, with 11 bases matching TRBD1. After removal of 2 bases from V and 4 bases from J, the junction contained 4 bases not matched to a gene. The CDR3 covers 16 residues. CDR3 residues: CASSLLGQGAYNEQFF. In nucleotides, the CDR3 is TGTGCCAGCAGTTTACTCGGACAGGGGGCTTACAATGAGCAGTTCTTC.

On this clonotype: This may arise from a read error, as a much more abundant clone is one base away. The chain recombines TRBV7-9 with TRBJ1-4, with 8 nucleotides matching TRBD1. This CDR3 is 17 amino acids long. The germline V gene encodes CDR1 SEHNR and CDR2 FQNEAQ (reference sequence). Unmatched junction bases numbered 9, after V lost 4 bases and J lost 2 bases. CDR3 sequence (DNA): TGTGCCAGCAGCTCCCGGGACAGGTGTCCGACTAATGAAAAACTGTTTTTT. Its protein is CASSSRDRCPTNEKLFF.

The chain carries TRBV28 and TRBJ1-2, with 8 bases fitting TRBD1. Germline V gene sequence: CDR1 MDHEN, CDR2 SYDVKM. The length of the CDR3 is 14 residues. J was trimmed by 2 bases and V by 4 bases; bases with no gene match: 3. The CDR3 reads CASSSYRGNYGYTF. The CDR3 nucleotides are TGTGCCAGCAGTTCCTACAGGGGGAACTATGGCTACACCTTC.

This clonotype appeared many times. The genes are TRBV10-2 and TRBJ1-1; 7 positions match TRBD1. The CDR3 contains 14 residues. V lost 6 bases, J lost 5 bases, and 9 bases stayed unmatched. The germline V gene has CDR1 WSHSY and CDR2 SAAADI. CDR3 protein: CASSPEGAYTEAFF. CDR3 coding DNA: TGCGCCAGCAGCCCGGAGGGGGCGTATACTGAAGCTTTCTTT.

Many counts were recorded for this clonotype. The chain has TRBV10-3 and TRBJ2-7; D gene uncertain. This CDR3 has 14 amino acids. Germline-derived CDR1 and CDR2 are ENHRY and SYGVKD. The V and J ends lost 0 bases and 0 bases respectively, with 6 bases between them. The CDR3 DNA reads TGTGCCATCAGTGAGTCGGTGAACTCCTACGAGCAGTACTTC. Protein: CAISESVNSYEQYF.

The chain uses TRBV19 and TRBJ1-2, with unresolved D. The CDR3 loop spans 15 amino acids. V lost 2 bases to trimming and J lost 5 bases, with 15 bases between them. Germline CDR1 reads LNHDA; CDR2 reads SQIVND (reference sequence). CDR3 DNA: TGTGCCAGTAGTATACCCGAGGGCTTAGGATATGGCTACACCTTC. As protein: CASSIPEGLGYGYTF.

On this clonotype itself: The CDR3 end shows no conserved phenylalanine or tryptophan, and so a read error is likely. The gene calls are TRBV20-1 and TRBJ2-3, with TRBD1 identical over 10 bases. CDR1 and CDR2 (germline): DFQATT, SNEGSKA (reference sequence). V lost 3 bases and J lost 4; bases outside the gene matches: 4. This CDR3 contains 14 residues. The chain's CDR3 is CSASKGTGADTQYS. DNA for the CDR3: TGCAGTGCTAGTAAGGGGACAGGGGCAGATACGCAGTATTCT.

This clonotype was seen ten or more times. The chain employs TRBV2 and TRBJ1-2; D call uncertain. CDR1 SNHLY and CDR2 FYNNEI come from the germline V gene. Trimming stripped 1 base from V and 6 bases from J, with 9 bases between. The CDR3 consists of 13 residues. CDR3 residues: CASSEGRRDGYTF. CDR3 nucleotide sequence: TGTGCCAGCAGTGAAGGTCGCCGCGATGGCTACACCTTC.

With regard to this clonotype: This may be a read error, as it is one base from a much larger clone. The chain combines TRBV7-9 with TRBJ2-5; a possible D gene is TRBD2 (5 bases). The CDR3 sequence is 13 residues long. The V gene's germline CDR1 is SEHNR and CDR2 FQNEAQ (reference sequence). CDR3 nucleotide sequence: TGTGCCAGCAGCCAAGGACTGAAAGAGACCCAGCACTTC. Translation gives CASSQGLKETQHF.

On this clonotype itself: This may be a read error: a much more frequent sequence differs by one nucleotide. Here the CDR3 reads CATSDLPSASTDTQCF. The CDR3 nucleotides are TGTGCCACCAGTGATTTGCCGTCGGCTAGCACAGATACGCAGTGTTTT. The chain is built from TRBV24-1 and TRBJ2-3; TRBD2 is a possible D gene (5 bases). From germline, CDR1 is KGHDR and CDR2 SFDVKD. This CDR3 is 16 amino acids long.

This clonotype was detected ten times or more. This rearrangement joins TRBV13 to TRBJ2-3; D gene uncertain. V lost 0 bases, J lost 3 bases, and 7 bases lay in between. This CDR3 spans 14 amino acids. Germline V gene data show CDR1 as PRHDT and CDR2 as FYEKMQ (reference sequence). The CDR3 spells CASSLGDVTDTQYF. The CDR3 region has the DNA TGTGCCAGCAGCTTAGGGGACGTAACAGATACGCAGTATTTT. Full variable domain (rest looked up from reference TRBV13 and TRBJ2-3): AAGVIQSPRHLIKEKRETATLKCYPIPRHDTVYWYQQGPGQDPQFLISFYEKMQSDKGSIPDRFSAQQFSDYHSELNMSSLELGDSALYFCASSLGDVTDTQYFGPGTRLTVL.

For this clonotype: Its ends do not fully match the called genes, so a read error is possible. The chain is built from TRBV29-1 and TRBJ2-3; perhaps D is TRBD1 or TRBD2 (5 bases each). CDR1 is SQVTM, CDR2 ANQGSEA, per germline. CDR3 length: 12 residues. CDR3 coding DNA: TGCAGCGCCGGGACCCCCCCAGATGCGCAGTATTTT. It codes for CSAGTPPDAQYF.

This chain connects TRBV4-3 to TRBJ2-1; TRBD2 aligns across 8 bases. The germline V gene has CDR1 LGHNA and CDR2 YSLEER. This CDR3 region has 16 residues. Losses at the gene ends were 1 base for V and 8 bases for J; bases not matched to a gene: 10. The CDR3 region is CASSQGVAGGGDEQFF. CDR3 coding DNA: TGCGCCAGCAGCCAAGGGGTGGCGGGAGGCGGCGATGAGCAGTTCTTC.

This clonotype has a count of ten or more. The chain carries TRBV7-9 and TRBJ1-4; D is unresolved. The CDR3 spans 13 residues. The V end lost 5 bases, the J end lost 4 bases, and 8 bases lay between the germline ends. Germline-derived CDR1 and CDR2 are SEHNR and FQNEAQ (reference sequence). Here the CDR3 DNA reads TGTGCCAGCAGCGACGCCCATAATGAAAAACTGTTTTTT. It yields the protein CASSDAHNEKLFF.

This clonotype has a handful of counts. V and J are TRBV20-1 and TRBJ2-7; 8 bases are shared with TRBD2. There are 17 residues in the CDR3. Unmatched junction bases numbered 16, after V lost 0 bases and J lost 6 bases. Germline V CDR1 and CDR2: DFQATT, SNEGSKA (reference sequence). CDR3 sequence reads: CSARDLREGLISAEQYF. CDR3 nucleotide sequence: TGCAGTGCTAGAGATCTTCGGGAGGGCCTTATAAGCGCCGAGCAGTACTTC.

In this sample, this clonotype turned up many times. The gene calls are TRBV29-1 and TRBJ1-1; D ambiguous. CDR1 and CDR2 (germline): SQVTM, ANQGSEA. CDR3 length: 10 amino acids. With 4 bases removed from V and 7 bases from J, the gap between germline ends came to 7 bases. CDR3 sequence (DNA): TGCAGCGTTGCGGATTATGAAGCTTTCTTT. Its protein product is CSVADYEAFF. Full variable domain (remainder filled in from reference TRBV29-1 and TRBJ1-1): SAVISQKPSRDICQRGTSLTIQCQVDSQVTMMFWYRQQPGQSLTLIATANQGSEATYESGFVIDKFPISRPNLTFSTLTVSNMSPEDSSIYLCSVADYEAFFGQGTRLTVV.

With regard to this clonotype: A much larger clone differs from this one at a single base, so this may be a read error. The V gene is TRBV6-6, the J gene TRBJ2-1; TRBD2 matches 11 bases. Germline CDR1 and CDR2: MNHNY and SVGAGI (reference sequence). The CDR3 is 17 residues long. CDR3 region: CASSGLAGGPQRDEQSF. CDR3 nucleotide sequence: TGTGCCAGCAGTGGGCTAGCGGGAGGCCCCCAGAGGGATGAGCAGTCCTTC.

The chain employs TRBV27 and TRBJ2-7, with TRBD1 identical over 8 bases. Germline CDR1 reads MNHEY; CDR2 reads SMNVEV (reference sequence). The V segment lost 8 bases and the J segment 3 bases; nucleotides outside the gene matches: 12. CDR3 length: 15 amino acids. CDR3 nucleotide sequence: TGTGCCAGCGGTCCTAGCAGGGGGCGCCTCTACGAGCAGTACTTC. It codes for CASGPSRGRLYEQYF.